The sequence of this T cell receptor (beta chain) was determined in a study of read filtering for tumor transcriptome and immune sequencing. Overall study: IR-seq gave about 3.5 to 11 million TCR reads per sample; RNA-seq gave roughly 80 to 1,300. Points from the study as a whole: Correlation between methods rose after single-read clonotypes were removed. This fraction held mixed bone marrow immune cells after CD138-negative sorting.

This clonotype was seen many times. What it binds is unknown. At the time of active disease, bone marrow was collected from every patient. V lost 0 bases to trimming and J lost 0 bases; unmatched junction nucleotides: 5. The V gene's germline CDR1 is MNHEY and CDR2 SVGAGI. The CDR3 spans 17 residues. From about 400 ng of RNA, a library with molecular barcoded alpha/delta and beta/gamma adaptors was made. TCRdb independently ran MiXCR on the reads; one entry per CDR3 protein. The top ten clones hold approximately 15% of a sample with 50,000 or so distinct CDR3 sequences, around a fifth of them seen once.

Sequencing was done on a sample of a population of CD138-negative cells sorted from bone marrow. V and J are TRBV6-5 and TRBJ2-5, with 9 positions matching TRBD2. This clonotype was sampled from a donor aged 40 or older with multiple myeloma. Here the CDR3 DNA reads TGTGCCAGCAGTTACTCCCCTGCGGGAGGGGACCAAGAGACCCAGTACTTC. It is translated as CASSYSPAGGDQETQYF.